This T cell receptor beta chain is from a study of long-term antiretroviral therapy in people with HIV. Findings and limits, study-wide: ART adherence, viral resistance and therapy changes were undocumented.

This CDR3 is 15 amino acids long. J gave up 4 bases and V 1 base, and 5 bases lay outside the gene matches. Germline CDR1 reads LGHNA; CDR2 reads YSLEER. To note about this clone: Its antigen is not identified.

Investigators performed immunoSEQ version v3.0 at survey level. The assay was immunoSEQ multiplex PCR, and TCRdb's table has in-frame clones only and misses some. The data show fewer than 30,000 clones, about four fifths seen once. The input for sequencing was unsorted PBMCs, taken 0.7 years before starting antiretroviral therapy. The receptor was isolated from a man aged 25-45 years with HIV. The chain employs TRBV4-3 and TRBJ2-7, with TRBD2 matching 9 bases. The CDR3 sequence is CASSQVAGVGYEQYF. The CDR3 nucleotides read TGCGCCAGCAGCCAAGTAGCGGGAGTCGGATACGAGCAGTACTTC.